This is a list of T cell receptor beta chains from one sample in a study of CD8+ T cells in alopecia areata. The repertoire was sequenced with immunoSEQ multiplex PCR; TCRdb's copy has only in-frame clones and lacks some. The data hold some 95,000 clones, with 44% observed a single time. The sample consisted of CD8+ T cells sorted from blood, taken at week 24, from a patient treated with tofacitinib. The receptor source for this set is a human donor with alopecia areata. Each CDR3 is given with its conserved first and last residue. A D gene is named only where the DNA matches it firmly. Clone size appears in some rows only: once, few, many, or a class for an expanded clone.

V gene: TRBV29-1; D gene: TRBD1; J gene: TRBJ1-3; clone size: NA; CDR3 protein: CSVVGTGRNSGNTIYF; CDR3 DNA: TGCAGCGTTGTTGGGACAGGACGTAACTCTGGAAACACCATATATTTT
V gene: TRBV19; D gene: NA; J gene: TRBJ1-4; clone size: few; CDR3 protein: CASSPRDSLLFF; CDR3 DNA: TGTGCCAGTAGTCCCCGCGACAGTCTTCTGTTTTTT
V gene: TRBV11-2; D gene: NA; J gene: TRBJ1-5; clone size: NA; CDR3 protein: CASSLDLNQPQHF; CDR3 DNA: TGTGCCAGCAGCTTAGATCTTAATCAGCCCCAGCATTTT
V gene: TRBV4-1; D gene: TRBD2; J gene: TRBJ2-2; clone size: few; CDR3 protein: CASSPREGTGELFF; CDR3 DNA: TGCGCCAGCAGCCCCCGGGAGGGCACCGGGGAGCTGTTTTTT
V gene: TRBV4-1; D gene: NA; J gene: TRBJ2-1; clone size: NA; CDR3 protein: CASSPQKGVPEQFF; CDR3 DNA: TGCGCCAGCAGCCCACAAAAGGGGGTCCCCGAGCAGTTCTTC
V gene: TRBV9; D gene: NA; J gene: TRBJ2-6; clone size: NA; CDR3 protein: CASGTGANVLTF; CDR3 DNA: TGTGCCAGCGGAACTGGGGCCAACGTCCTGACTTTC
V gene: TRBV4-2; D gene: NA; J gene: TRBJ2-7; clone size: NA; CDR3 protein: CASSQVKDTEASYEQYF; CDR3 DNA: TGTGCCAGCAGCCAAGTGAAAGACACCGAGGCCTCCTACGAGCAGTACTTC
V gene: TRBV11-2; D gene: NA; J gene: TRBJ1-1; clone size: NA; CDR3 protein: CASSPQGTEAFF; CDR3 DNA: TGTGCCAGCAGCCCTCAGGGGACTGAAGCTTTCTTT
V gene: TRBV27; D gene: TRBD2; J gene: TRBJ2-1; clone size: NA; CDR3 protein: CASKGLAIYEQFF; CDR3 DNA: TGTGCCAGCAAAGGACTAGCGATTTATGAGCAGTTCTTC
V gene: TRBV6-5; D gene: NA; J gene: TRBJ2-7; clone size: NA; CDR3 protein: CASRETGFSYEQYF; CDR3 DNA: TGTGCCAGCAGGGAAACAGGGTTCTCCTACGAGCAGTACTTC
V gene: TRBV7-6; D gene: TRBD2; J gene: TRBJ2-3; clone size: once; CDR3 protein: CASSARLAGGSADTQYF; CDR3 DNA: TGTGCCAGCAGCGCCCGACTAGCGGGAGGGAGCGCAGATACGCAGTATTTT
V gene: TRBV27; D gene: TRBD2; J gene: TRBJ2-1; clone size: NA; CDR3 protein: CASSLLAGGSNEQFF; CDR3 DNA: TGTGCCAGCAGTTTACTAGCGGGAGGTAGCAATGAGCAGTTCTTC
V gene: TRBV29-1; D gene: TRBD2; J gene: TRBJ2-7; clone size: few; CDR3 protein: CSVAGLAGEEQYF; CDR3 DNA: TGCAGCGTTGCGGGACTAGCGGGAGAAGAGCAGTACTTC
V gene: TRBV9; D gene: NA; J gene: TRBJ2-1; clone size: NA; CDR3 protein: CASSPGGGVGTNEQFF; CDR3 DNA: TGTGCCAGCAGCCCCGGTGGCGGGGTGGGAACCAATGAGCAGTTCTTC
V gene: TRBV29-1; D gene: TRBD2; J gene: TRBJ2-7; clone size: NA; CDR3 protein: CSVWATGGQYF; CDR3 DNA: TGCAGCGTTTGGGCGACGGGGGGGCAGTACTTC
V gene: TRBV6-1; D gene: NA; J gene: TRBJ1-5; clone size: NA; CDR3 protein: CASARWGQPQHF; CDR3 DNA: TGTGCCAGCGCACGATGGGGTCAGCCCCAGCATTTT
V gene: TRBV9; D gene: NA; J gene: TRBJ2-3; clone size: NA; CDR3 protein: CASSVTSGSPDTQYF; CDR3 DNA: TGTGCCAGCAGCGTAACCAGCGGCAGCCCAGATACGCAGTATTTT
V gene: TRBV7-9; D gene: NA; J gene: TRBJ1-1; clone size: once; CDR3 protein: CASSQVGGNTEAFF; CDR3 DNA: TGTGCCAGCAGCCAGGTCGGAGGAAACACTGAAGCTTTCTTT
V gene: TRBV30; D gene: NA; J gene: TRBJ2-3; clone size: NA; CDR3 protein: CAWSVGRTPSTDTQYF; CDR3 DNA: TGTGCCTGGAGTGTTGGGAGGACACCAAGCACAGATACGCAGTATTTT
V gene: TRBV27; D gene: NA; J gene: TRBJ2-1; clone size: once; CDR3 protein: CASSLGASSYNEQFF; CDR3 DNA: TGTGCCAGCAGTCTGGGGGCTAGCTCCTACAATGAGCAGTTCTTC
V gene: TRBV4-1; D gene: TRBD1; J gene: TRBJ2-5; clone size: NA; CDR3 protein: CASSRVGQQETQYF; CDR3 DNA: TGCGCCAGCAGCCGAGTGGGACAGCAAGAGACCCAGTACTTC
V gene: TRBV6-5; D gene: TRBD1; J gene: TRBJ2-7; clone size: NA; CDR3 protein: CASSYTPGQGMAEQYF; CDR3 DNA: TGTGCCAGCAGTTACACACCGGGACAGGGTATGGCCGAGCAGTACTTC
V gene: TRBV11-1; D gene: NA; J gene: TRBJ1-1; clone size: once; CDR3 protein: CASSLTQGRTEAFF; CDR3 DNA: TGTGCCAGCAGTTTAACTCAGGGGCGAACTGAAGCTTTCTTT
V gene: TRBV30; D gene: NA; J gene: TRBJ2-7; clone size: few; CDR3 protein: CAWSPGDEQYF; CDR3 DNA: TGTGCCTGGAGTCCAGGGGACGAGCAGTACTTC
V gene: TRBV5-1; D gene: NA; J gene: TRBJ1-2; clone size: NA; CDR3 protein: CASSFGSPGYGYTF; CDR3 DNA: TGCGCCAGCAGCTTCGGCTCCCCGGGATATGGCTACACCTTC
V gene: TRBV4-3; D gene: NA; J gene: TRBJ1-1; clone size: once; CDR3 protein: CASSQDSVNTEAFF; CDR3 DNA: TGCGCCAGCAGCCAAGATTCTGTGAACACTGAAGCTTTCTTT
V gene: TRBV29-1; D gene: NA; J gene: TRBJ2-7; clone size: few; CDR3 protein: CSVELRGYGEQYF; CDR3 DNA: TGCAGCGTTGAACTTCGGGGGTATGGGGAGCAGTACTTC